Each of the 2 T cell receptor beta chains below was sequenced from the same sample in a study of blood T cells in healthy people across ages. A second PCR of 7 to 11 cycles used a sample-barcoded 5' primer and a J-beta primer mix. Each CDR3 protein gets one entry after TCRdb re-called the 5' RACE reads with MiXCR. Of around 2 million distinct CDR3 sequences listed, 39% are singletons. The material sequenced was blood. The receptors derive from a human donor in good health.

This clonotype was recorded a few times. This chain uses TRBV29-1 with TRBJ2-1, with D hard to call. Trimming stripped 7 bases from V and 1 base from J, with 11 bases between. Germline-derived CDR1 and CDR2 are SQVTM and ANQGSEA. The CDR3 sequence is 13 residues long. The CDR3 spells CSGSIESYNEQFF. The CDR3, as DNA: TGCAGCGGCTCAATTGAGTCCTACAATGAGCAGTTCTTC.

This chain links TRBV12-3 or TRBV12-4 with TRBJ2-4, with D hard to call. There are 17 residues in the CDR3. Deletions cut 0 bases from V and 0 bases from J, with 12 bases between. The CDR3 protein is CASSLAPGTVAKNIQYF. CDR3 bases: TGTGCCAGCAGTTTAGCCCCCGGAACGGTAGCCAAAAACATTCAGTACTTC.